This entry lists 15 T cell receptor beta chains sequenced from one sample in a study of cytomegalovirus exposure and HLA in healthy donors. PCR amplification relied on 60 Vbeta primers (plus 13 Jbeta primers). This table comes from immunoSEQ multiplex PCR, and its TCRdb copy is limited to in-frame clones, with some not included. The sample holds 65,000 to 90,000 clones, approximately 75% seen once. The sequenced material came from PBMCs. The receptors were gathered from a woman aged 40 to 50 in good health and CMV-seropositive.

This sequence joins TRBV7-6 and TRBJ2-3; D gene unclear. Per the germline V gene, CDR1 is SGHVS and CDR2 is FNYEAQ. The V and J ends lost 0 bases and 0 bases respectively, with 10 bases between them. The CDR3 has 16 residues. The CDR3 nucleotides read TGTGCCAGCAGCTTAGCGTCGAGTTTCAGCACAGATACGCAGTATTTT. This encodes CASSLASSFSTDTQYF.

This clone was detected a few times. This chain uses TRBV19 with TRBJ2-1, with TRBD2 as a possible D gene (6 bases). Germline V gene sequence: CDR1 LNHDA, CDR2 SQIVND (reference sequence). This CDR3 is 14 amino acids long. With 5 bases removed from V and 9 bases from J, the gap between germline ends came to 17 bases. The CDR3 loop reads CASSPWGDYGEQFF. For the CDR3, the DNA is TGTGCCAGTAGTCCCTGGGGGGATTACGGTGAGCAGTTCTTC.

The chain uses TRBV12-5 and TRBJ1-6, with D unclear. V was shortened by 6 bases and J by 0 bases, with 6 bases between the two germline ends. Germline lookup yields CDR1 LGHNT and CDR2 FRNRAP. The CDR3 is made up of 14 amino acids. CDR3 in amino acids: CASGMSSYNSPLHF. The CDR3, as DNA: TGTGCTAGTGGGATGAGCTCCTATAATTCACCCCTCCACTTT.

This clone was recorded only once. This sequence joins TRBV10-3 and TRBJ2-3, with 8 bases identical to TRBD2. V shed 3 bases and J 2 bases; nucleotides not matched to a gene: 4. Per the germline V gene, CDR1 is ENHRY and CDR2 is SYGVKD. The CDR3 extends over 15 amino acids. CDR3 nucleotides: TGTGCCATCAGTGATTCGGGGGGGCTCACAGATACGCAGTATTTT. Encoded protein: CAISDSGGLTDTQYF.

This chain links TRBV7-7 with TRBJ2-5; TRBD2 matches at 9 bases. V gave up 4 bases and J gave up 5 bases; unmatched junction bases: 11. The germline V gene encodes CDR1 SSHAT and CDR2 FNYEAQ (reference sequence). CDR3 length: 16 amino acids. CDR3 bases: TGTGCCAGCAGCTCGAGAGACGGCGGGGGGGCGGAGACCCAGTACTTC. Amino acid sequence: CASSSRDGGGAETQYF.

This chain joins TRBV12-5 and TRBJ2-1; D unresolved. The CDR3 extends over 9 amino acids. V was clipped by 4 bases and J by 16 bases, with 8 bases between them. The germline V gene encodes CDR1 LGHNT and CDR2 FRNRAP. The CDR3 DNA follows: TGTGCTAGTGGTTCCTACAGTTTCTTC. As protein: CASGSYSFF.

This CDR3 is CASSPQGSSGNTIYF. CDR3 DNA sequence: TGCGCCAGCAGCCCACAGGGGAGTTCTGGAAACACCATATATTTT. The genes are TRBV5-1 and TRBJ1-3; the match to TRBD1 covers 7 bases. This CDR3 comprises 15 residues. V lost 4 bases to trimming and J lost 1 base; unmatched junction nucleotides: 5. Germline V gene sequence: CDR1 SGHRS, CDR2 YFSETQ.

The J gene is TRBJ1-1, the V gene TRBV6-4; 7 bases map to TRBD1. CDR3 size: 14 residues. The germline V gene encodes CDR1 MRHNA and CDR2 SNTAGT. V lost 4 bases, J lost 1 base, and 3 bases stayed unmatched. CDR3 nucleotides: TGTGCCAGCAGTGTTGACAGGGCGAACACTGAAGCTTTCTTT. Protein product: CASSVDRANTEAFF.

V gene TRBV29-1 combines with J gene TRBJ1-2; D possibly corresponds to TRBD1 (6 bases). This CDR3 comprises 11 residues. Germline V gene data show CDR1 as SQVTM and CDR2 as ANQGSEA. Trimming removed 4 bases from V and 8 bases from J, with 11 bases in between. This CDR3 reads CSVGGGRGYTF. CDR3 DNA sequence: TGCAGCGTTGGAGGGGGTAGGGGCTACACCTTC.

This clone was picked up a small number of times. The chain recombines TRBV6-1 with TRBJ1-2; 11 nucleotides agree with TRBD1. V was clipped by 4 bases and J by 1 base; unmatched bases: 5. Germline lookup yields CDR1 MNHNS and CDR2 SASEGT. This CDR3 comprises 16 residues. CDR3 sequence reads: CASSALDRGHNYGYTF. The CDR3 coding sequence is TGTGCCAGCAGTGCATTGGACAGGGGGCATAACTATGGCTACACCTTC.

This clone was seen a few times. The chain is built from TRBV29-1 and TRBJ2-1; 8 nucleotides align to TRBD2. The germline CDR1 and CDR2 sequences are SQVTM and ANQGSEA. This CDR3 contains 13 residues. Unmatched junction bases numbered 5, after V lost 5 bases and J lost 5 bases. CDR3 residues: CSVRRGADNEQFF. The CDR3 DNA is TGCAGCGTTCGGCGGGGGGCAGACAATGAGCAGTTCTTC.

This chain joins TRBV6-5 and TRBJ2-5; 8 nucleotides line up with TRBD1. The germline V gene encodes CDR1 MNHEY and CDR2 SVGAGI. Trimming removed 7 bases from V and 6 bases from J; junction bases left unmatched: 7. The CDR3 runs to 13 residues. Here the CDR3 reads CASTPDRGQTQYF. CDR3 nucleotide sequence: TGTGCCAGCACCCCTGACAGGGGACAGACCCAGTACTTC.

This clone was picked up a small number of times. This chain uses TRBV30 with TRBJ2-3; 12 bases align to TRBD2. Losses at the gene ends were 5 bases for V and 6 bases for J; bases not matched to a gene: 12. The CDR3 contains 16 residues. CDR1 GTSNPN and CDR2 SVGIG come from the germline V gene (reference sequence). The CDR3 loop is CAWEPTSGGPSDTQYF. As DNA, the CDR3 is TGTGCCTGGGAACCAACTAGCGGGGGGCCCTCCGATACGCAGTATTTT.

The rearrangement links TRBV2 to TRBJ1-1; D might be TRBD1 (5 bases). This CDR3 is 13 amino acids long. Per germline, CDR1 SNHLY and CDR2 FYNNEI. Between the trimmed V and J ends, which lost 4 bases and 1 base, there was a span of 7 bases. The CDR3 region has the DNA TGTGCCAGCAGTGTAGGGGAGAACACTGAAGCTTTCTTT. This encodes CASSVGENTEAFF.

The chain's CDR3 is CAITATETNYGYTF. The CDR3, as DNA: TGTGCCATCACCGCGACGGAGACTAACTATGGCTACACCTTC. This chain joins TRBV10-3 and TRBJ1-2; the D is unclear. Germline loops: CDR1 ENHRY, CDR2 SYGVKD. The CDR3 is 14 amino acids. V was trimmed by 7 bases and J by 0 bases, leaving 12 bases between them.